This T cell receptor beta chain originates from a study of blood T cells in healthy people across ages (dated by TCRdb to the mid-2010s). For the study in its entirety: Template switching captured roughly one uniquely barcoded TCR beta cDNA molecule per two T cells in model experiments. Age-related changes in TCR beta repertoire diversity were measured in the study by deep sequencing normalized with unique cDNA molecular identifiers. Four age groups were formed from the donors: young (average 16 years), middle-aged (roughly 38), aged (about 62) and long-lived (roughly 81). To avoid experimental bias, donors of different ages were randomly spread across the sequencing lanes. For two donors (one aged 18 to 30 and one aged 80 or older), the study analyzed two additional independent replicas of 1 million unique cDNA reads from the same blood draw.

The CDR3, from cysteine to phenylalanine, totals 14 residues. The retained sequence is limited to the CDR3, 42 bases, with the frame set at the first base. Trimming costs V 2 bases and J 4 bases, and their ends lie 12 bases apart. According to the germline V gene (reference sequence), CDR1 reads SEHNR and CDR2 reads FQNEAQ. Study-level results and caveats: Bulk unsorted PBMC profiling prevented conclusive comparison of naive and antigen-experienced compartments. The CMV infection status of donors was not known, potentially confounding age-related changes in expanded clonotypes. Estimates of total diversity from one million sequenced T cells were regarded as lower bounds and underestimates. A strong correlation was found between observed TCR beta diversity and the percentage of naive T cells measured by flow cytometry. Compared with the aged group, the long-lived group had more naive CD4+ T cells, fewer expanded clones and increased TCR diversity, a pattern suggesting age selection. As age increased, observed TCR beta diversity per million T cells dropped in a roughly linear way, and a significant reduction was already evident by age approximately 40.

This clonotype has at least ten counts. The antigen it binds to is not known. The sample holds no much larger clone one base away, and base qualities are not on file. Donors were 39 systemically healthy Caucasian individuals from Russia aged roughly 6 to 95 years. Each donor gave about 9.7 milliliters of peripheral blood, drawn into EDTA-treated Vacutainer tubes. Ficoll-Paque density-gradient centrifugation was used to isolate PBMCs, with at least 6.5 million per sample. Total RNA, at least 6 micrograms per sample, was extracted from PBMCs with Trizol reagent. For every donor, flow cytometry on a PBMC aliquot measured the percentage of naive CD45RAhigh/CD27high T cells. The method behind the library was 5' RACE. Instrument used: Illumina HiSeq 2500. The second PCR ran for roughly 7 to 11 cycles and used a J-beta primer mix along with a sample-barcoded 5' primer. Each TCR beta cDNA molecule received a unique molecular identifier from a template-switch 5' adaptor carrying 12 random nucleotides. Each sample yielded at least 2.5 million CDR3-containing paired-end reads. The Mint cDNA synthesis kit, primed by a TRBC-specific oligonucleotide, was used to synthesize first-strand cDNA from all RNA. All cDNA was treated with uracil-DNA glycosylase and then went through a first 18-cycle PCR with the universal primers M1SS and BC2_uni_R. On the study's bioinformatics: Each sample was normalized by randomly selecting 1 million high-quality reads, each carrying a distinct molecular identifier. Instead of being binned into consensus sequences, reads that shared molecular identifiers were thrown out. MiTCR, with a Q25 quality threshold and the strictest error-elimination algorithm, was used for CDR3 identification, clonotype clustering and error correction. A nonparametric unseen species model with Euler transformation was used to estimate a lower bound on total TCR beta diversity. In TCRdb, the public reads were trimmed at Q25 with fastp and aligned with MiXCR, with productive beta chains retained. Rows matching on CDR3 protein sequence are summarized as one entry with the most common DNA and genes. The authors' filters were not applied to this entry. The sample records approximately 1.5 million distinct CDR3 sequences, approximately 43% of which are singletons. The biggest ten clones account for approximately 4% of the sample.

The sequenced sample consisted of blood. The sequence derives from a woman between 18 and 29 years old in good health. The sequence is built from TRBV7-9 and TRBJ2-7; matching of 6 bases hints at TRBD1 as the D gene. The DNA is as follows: TGTGCCAGCAGCTTAAGGCAGGGGATATACGAGCAGTACTTC. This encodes CASSLRQGIYEQYF.